A single sample is the source of the 27 T cell receptor beta chains below, sequenced in a study of blood T cell repertoires in COVID-19. The data were produced by immunoSEQ multiplex PCR, yet TCRdb's version contains in-frame clones alone and is incomplete. Found here are 200,000 to 250,000 clones, around nine tenths of them singletons; the top ten hold less than 3%. Sequencing was done on a sample of peripheral blood. These receptors all come from a woman aged 55-70 years with acute or convalescent COVID-19.

The CDR3 sequence: CASSMQANMNTEAFF. The DNA of the CDR3 is TGTGCCAGTAGTATGCAGGCAAACATGAACACTGAAGCTTTCTTT. This chain connects TRBV19 to TRBJ1-1; D ambiguous. Trimming pared 3 bases from V and 0 bases from J, leaving 11 bases between. Per the germline V gene, CDR1 is LNHDA and CDR2 is SQIVND (reference sequence). This CDR3 comprises 15 residues. The entire variable domain, with the rest obtained from reference TRBV19 and TRBJ1-1, is as follows: DGGITQSPKYLFRKEGQNVTLSCEQNLNHDAMYWYRQDPGQGLRLIYYSQIVNDFQKGDIAEGYSVSREKKESFPLTVTSAQKNPTAFYLCASSMQANMNTEAFFGQGTRLTVV.

The chain combines TRBV18 with TRBJ1-1, with D possibly matching TRBD1 (6 bases). Germline-derived CDR1 and CDR2 are KGHSH and LQKENI. The CDR3 length is 17 residues. V lost 1 base and J 2 bases, leaving 17 bases between the germline ends. In DNA, the CDR3 is TGTGCCAGCTCACCACGGGAGCTACAGGGCTTTAACACTGAAGCTTTCTTT. It is translated as CASSPRELQGFNTEAFF.

The chain links TRBV7-2 to TRBJ2-1, with D hard to call. The V gene's germline CDR1 is SGHTA and CDR2 FQGNSA. V was trimmed by 3 bases and J by 7 bases, leaving 10 bases between them. This CDR3 has 13 residues. In DNA form, the CDR3 reads TGTGCCAGCAGCTTGACTCGTAATAATGAGCAGTTCTTC. It translates to CASSLTRNNEQFF.

This chain joins TRBV6-6 and TRBJ2-7, with D perhaps TRBD2 (6 bases). CDR3 size: 12 residues. The V end was cut by 7 bases, the J end by 8 bases, with 15 bases between. Germline V CDR1 and CDR2: MNHNY, SVGAGI (reference sequence). The CDR3 protein is CASTNVEGKQYF. CDR3 DNA: TGTGCCAGCACCAACGTGGAGGGGAAGCAGTACTTC.

The J gene is TRBJ1-1, the V gene TRBV19, with 7 positions matching TRBD1. The V and J ends lost 3 bases and 1 base, in that order; junction bases with no gene match: 8. Looked up from germline, CDR1 is LNHDA and CDR2 is SQIVND (reference sequence). The CDR3 extends over 16 amino acids. The CDR3 DNA reads as TGTGCCAGTAGTATCATACGGCGACAGGGGAACACTGAAGCTTTCTTT. It codes for CASSIIRRQGNTEAFF. The full variable domain, with the rest looked up from reference TRBV19 and TRBJ1-1, is DGGITQSPKYLFRKEGQNVTLSCEQNLNHDAMYWYRQDPGQGLRLIYYSQIVNDFQKGDIAEGYSVSREKKESFPLTVTSAQKNPTAFYLCASSIIRRQGNTEAFFGQGTRLTVV.

This chain connects TRBV11-2 to TRBJ2-5; 7 bases are shared with TRBD2. The CDR3 has 18 amino acids. CDR1 is SGHAT, CDR2 FQNNGV, per germline. Losses at the gene ends were 1 base for V and 0 bases for J; bases not matched to a gene: 11. CDR3 loop: CASSLGAWGGEDQETQYF. The DNA for the CDR3 is TGTGCCAGCAGCTTAGGTGCTTGGGGGGGGGAAGACCAAGAGACCCAGTACTTC.

The CDR3 protein is CASSVVFPSSGNTIYF. The CDR3 nucleotides read TGTGCCAGCAGCGTGGTGTTTCCCAGCTCTGGAAACACCATATATTTT. The chain links TRBV5-6 to TRBJ1-3; no definite D call. With 4 bases removed from V and 0 bases from J, the gap between germline ends came to 14 bases. Germline assignment: CDR1 SGHDT and CDR2 YYEEEE. This CDR3 comprises 16 residues.

This clone was seen only once. The chain combines TRBV30 with TRBJ1-6, with no clear D. The V gene lost 1 base and the J gene lost 13 bases, with 11 bases spanning the gap. CDR3 length equals 12 residues. From germline, CDR1 is GTSNPN and CDR2 SVGIG (reference sequence). CDR3 residues: CAWSGRSPPLHF. The CDR3 DNA reads TGTGCCTGGAGTGGGAGATCCCCCCCCCTCCACTTT. Full variable domain (missing parts from reference TRBV30 and TRBJ1-6): SQTIHQWPATLVQPVGSPLSLECTVEGTSNPNLYWYRQAAGRGLQLLFYSVGIGQISSEVPQNLSASRPQDRQFILSSKKLLLSDSGFYLCAWSGRSPPLHFGNGTRLTVT.

This sequence joins TRBV7-8 and TRBJ2-5, with 9 bases identical to TRBD2. The CDR3 runs to 17 residues. Germline V gene sequence: CDR1 SGHVS, CDR2 FQNEAQ. The J segment lost 5 bases and the V segment lost 5 bases, leaving 15 bases of the junction unmatched. CDR3 nucleotides: TGTGCCAGCAGCCAAGCCCCGGGACTAGCATTTCCGGAGACCCAGTACTTC. As protein: CASSQAPGLAFPETQYF.

The rearrangement uses TRBV24-1 and TRBJ2-5, with D possibly TRBD2 on 5 matching bases. The CDR3 contains 15 residues. V was shortened by 4 bases and J by 6 bases, with 17 bases between the two germline ends. CDR1 and CDR2 from the germline V gene are KGHDR and SFDVKD. The CDR3 region has the DNA TGTGCCACCAGTGACGCGAGGAGGATAGAAAAGACCCAGTACTTC. Its translation is CATSDARRIEKTQYF.

V and J are TRBV27 and TRBJ1-5; 8 nucleotides match TRBD1. With 3 bases clipped from V and 7 bases from J, the junction kept 8 bases outside the gene matches. The germline CDR1 and CDR2 sequences are MNHEY and SMNVEV (reference sequence). This CDR3 is 15 amino acids long. The chain's CDR3 is CASSLQGASWQPQHF. CDR3 nucleotide sequence: TGTGCCAGCAGTTTGCAGGGGGCCTCATGGCAGCCCCAGCATTTT.

The rearrangement joins TRBV5-1 to TRBJ1-2; the D gene is possibly TRBD1 (6 bases). Trimming cost V 0 bases and J 2 bases, with 14 bases left between them. Germline V CDR1 and CDR2: SGHRS, YFSETQ. The CDR3 contains 16 residues. The CDR3 DNA is TGCGCCAGCAGCTTGGCAACTACAGGGCAAAACTATGGCTACACCTTC. Amino acids: CASSLATTGQNYGYTF. Full variable domain (remainder filled in from reference TRBV5-1 and TRBJ1-2): KAGVTQTPRYLIKTRGQQVTLSCSPISGHRSVSWYQQTPGQGLQFLFEYFSETQRNKGNFPGRFSGRQFSNSRSEMNVSTLELGDSALYLCASSLATTGQNYGYTFGSGTRLTVV.

V usage is TRBV27 and J usage is TRBJ1-5; tentatively, D is TRBD1 (6 bases). Germline V gives CDR1 MNHEY, CDR2 SMNVEV (reference sequence). The length of the CDR3 is 14 residues. V was pared by 6 bases and J by 5 bases, with 14 bases between. The CDR3 region has the DNA TGTGCCAGCAGCCTTGGCGCAGGGGATCAGCCCCAGCATTTT. This gives the protein CASSLGAGDQPQHF.

V is TRBV15 and J is TRBJ1-2; the D is unclear. V lost 0 bases to trimming and J lost 4 bases, with 9 bases between them. The CDR3 extends over 14 amino acids. Germline values: CDR1 LNHNV, CDR2 YYDKDF (reference sequence). The CDR3 coding sequence is TGTGCCACCAGCAGAGATCGGGGAGGCTATGGCTACACCTTC. Translation gives CATSRDRGGYGYTF.

This chain uses TRBV29-1 with TRBJ2-3; tentatively, D is TRBD1 (5 bases). This CDR3 has 14 amino acids. Germline V CDR1 and CDR2: SQVTM, ANQGSEA. Trimming left V 4 bases short and J 0 bases short, with 11 bases between. The CDR3 region has the DNA TGCAGCGTTGCGGACACAACTAGCACAGATACGCAGTATTTT. Translated, it gives CSVADTTSTDTQYF.

CDR3 sequence reads: CASSSSGGGYNEQFF. The CDR3 DNA sequence: TGTGCCAGCAGTTCTAGCGGGGGGGGTTACAATGAGCAGTTCTTC. The rearrangement uses TRBV2 and TRBJ2-1; 12 nucleotides match TRBD2. V shed 5 bases, J shed 4 bases, and the junction held 3 bases outside the gene matches. There are 15 residues in the CDR3. From germline, CDR1 is SNHLY and CDR2 FYNNEI.

The rearrangement links TRBV28 to TRBJ1-5; no clear D gene. Germline V lookup: CDR1 MDHEN, CDR2 SYDVKM. With 6 bases removed from V and 4 bases from J, the gap between germline ends came to 19 bases. The CDR3 extends over 16 amino acids. The CDR3 sequence: CASRSTESFRNQPQHF. CDR3 in DNA: TGTGCCAGCAGGTCCACAGAGTCCTTCAGGAATCAGCCCCAGCATTTT.

This chain uses TRBV29-1 with TRBJ1-3, with 8 bases lining up with TRBD1. Looked up from germline, CDR1 is SQVTM and CDR2 is ANQGSEA. The CDR3 has 14 amino acids. Losses at the gene ends were 2 bases for V and 4 bases for J; bases not matched to a gene: 4. CDR3 protein: CSVEKGTGGNTIYF. CDR3 DNA sequence: TGCAGCGTTGAAAAAGGGACAGGCGGAAACACCATATATTTT.

This chain connects TRBV15 to TRBJ2-1; D remains ambiguous. The CDR3 has 14 amino acids. Trimming took 0 bases from V and 5 from J, leaving 8 bases between them. Germline CDR1 is LNHNV and CDR2 is YYDKDF (reference sequence). The CDR3 DNA is TGTGCCACCAGCAGAGAGGGCAGGCACAATGAGCAGTTCTTC. Its protein is CATSREGRHNEQFF.

The genes are TRBV10-1 and TRBJ1-1; the D gene is possibly TRBD1 (5 bases). The CDR3 length is 13 residues. Looked up from germline, CDR1 is WNHNN and CDR2 is SYGVQD (reference sequence). The V gene lost 5 bases and the J gene lost 1 base, with 8 bases spanning the gap. The CDR3 DNA follows: TGCGCCAGCAGTTCCGGACAGAACACTGAAGCTTTCTTT. It yields the protein CASSSGQNTEAFF.

The V gene is TRBV2, the J gene TRBJ1-5, with D hard to call. This CDR3 contains 14 residues. Trimming stripped 6 bases from V and 7 bases from J, with 16 bases between. Germline assignment: CDR1 SNHLY and CDR2 FYNNEI. As DNA, the CDR3 is TGTGCCAGCAGGCGTACATTGGGCAGGCAGCCCCAGCATTTT. It codes for CASRRTLGRQPQHF.

The rearrangement joins TRBV27 to TRBJ2-7, with D perhaps TRBD1 (6 bases). Trimming removed 3 bases from V and 0 bases from J, with 9 bases in between. Germline CDR1 is MNHEY and CDR2 is SMNVEV (reference sequence). This CDR3 has 14 amino acids. The CDR3 loop is CASSFIGGSYEQYF. CDR3 bases: TGTGCCAGCAGTTTCATAGGGGGCTCCTACGAGCAGTACTTC.

The V call is TRBV3-1 (or the pseudogene TRBV3-2), the J call TRBJ2-7, with 8 bases matching TRBD2. Germline lookup yields CDR1 LGHDT and CDR2 YNNKEL (reference sequence). The V gene end was trimmed by 4 bases and the J gene end by 1 base; junction bases not matched to a gene: 3. This CDR3 spans 14 amino acids. The CDR3 DNA sequence: TGTGCCAGCAGCCCCGGGGGGGGGTCCTACGAGCAGTACTTC. Translating it yields CASSPGGGSYEQYF.

The CDR3: CASSQDLPGLAGPRLQETQYF. The CDR3, as DNA: TGCGCCAGCAGCCAAGACCTCCCGGGACTAGCGGGACCCAGGTTACAAGAGACCCAGTACTTC. The V gene is TRBV4-3, the J gene TRBJ2-5; 13 positions match TRBD2. Trimming at V came to 0 bases and at J to 2 bases, leaving 15 bases not matched to a gene. The CDR3 is made up of 21 amino acids. Per the germline V gene, CDR1 is LGHNA and CDR2 is YSLEER.

The chain is built from TRBV6-5 and TRBJ1-1; D is unclear. The germline V and J ends were trimmed by 2 bases and 8 bases, with 15 bases remaining between them. The CDR3 length is 14 residues. Germline V gives CDR1 MNHEY, CDR2 SVGAGI. The CDR3 loop is CASSYRWEALEAFF. The CDR3, as DNA: TGTGCCAGCAGTTACCGCTGGGAGGCCCTCGAAGCTTTCTTT.

J is TRBJ1-2 and V is TRBV5-1, with 9 bases lining up with TRBD1. Germline values: CDR1 SGHRS, CDR2 YFSETQ. There are 14 residues in the CDR3. Losses at the gene ends were 4 bases for V and 3 bases for J; bases not matched to a gene: 4. CDR3 nucleotides: TGCGCCAGCAGCATGACAGGGGGAGACTATGGCTACACCTTC. Its translation is CASSMTGGDYGYTF. The whole variable domain, filled in from reference TRBV5-1 and TRBJ1-2, reads KAGVTQTPRYLIKTRGQQVTLSCSPISGHRSVSWYQQTPGQGLQFLFEYFSETQRNKGNFPGRFSGRQFSNSRSEMNVSTLELGDSALYLCASSMTGGDYGYTFGSGTRLTVV.

This clone was seen more than once but under ten times. The gene calls are TRBV29-1 and TRBJ1-1, with 7 nucleotides matching TRBD1. The germline V gene has CDR1 SQVTM and CDR2 ANQGSEA. The CDR3 is 14 residues long. V lost 3 bases to trimming and J lost 3 bases; unmatched junction nucleotides: 7. For the CDR3, the DNA is TGCAGCGTTGAGCCGGGACAGCCATACACTGAAGCTTTCTTT. Residues: CSVEPGQPYTEAFF. Combining the CDR3 with reference TRBV29-1 and TRBJ1-1 gives the whole variable domain SAVISQKPSRDICQRGTSLTIQCQVDSQVTMMFWYRQQPGQSLTLIATANQGSEATYESGFVIDKFPISRPNLTFSTLTVSNMSPEDSSIYLCSVEPGQPYTEAFFGQGTRLTVV.